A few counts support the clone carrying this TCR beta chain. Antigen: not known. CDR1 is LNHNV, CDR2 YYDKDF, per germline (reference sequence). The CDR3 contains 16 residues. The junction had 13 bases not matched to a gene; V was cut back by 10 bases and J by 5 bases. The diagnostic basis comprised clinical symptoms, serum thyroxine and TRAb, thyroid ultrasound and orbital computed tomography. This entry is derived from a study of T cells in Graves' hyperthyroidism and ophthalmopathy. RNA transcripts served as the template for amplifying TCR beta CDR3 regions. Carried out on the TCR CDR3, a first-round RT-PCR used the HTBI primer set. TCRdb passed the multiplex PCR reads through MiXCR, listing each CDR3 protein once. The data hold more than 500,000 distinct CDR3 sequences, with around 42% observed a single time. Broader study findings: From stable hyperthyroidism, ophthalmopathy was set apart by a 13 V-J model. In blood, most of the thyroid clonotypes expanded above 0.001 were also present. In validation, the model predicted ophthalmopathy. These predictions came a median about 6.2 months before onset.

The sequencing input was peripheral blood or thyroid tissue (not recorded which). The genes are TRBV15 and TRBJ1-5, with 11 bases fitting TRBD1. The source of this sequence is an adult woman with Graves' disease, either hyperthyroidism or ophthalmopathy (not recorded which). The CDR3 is CASSPSGTGGDQPQHF. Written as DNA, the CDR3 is TGTGCCAGCTCACCATCCGGGACAGGGGGGGATCAGCCCCAGCATTTT.